This T cell receptor beta chain was documented in a study of blood T cells in healthy people across ages. Next came a second PCR, run for about 6 to 12 cycles, which used a sample-barcoded 5' primer along with a J-beta primer mix. TCRdb ran MiXCR on the 5' RACE reads and lists one entry per CDR3 protein. The sample yields approximately 780,000 distinct CDR3 sequences, under 30% seen once. Germline CDR1 is MNHEY and CDR2 is SVGAGI. The CDR3 covers 17 residues. V was cut by 0 bases and J by 6 bases, with 17 bases left in between. The same specimen was also included in a second study, on T cells of mothers and their children.

The TCR originated in a boy aged 5 to 17 in good health. Sequenced input: blood. The chain carries TRBV6-5 and TRBJ2-2; TRBD1 might be the D (6 bases). In nucleotides, the CDR3 is TGTGCCAGCAGTTACTCAGGGACACCATCTTCCCCCGGGGAGCTGTTTTTT. Protein product: CASSYSGTPSSPGELFF.